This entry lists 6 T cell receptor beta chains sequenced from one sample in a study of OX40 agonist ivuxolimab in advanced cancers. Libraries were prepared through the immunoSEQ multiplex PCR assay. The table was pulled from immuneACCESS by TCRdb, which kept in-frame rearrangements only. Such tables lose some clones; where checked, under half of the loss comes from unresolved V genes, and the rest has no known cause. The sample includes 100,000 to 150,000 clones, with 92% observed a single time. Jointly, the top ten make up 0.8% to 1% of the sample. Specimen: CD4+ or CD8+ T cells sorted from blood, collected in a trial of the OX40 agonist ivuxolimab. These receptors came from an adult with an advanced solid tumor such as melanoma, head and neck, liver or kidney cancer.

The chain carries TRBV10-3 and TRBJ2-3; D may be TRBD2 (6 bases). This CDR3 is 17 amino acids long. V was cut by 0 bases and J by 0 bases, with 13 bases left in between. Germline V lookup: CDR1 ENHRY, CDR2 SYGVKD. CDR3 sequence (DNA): TGTGCCATCAGTGAGTCTAGCGGACGTTGGAGCACAGATACGCAGTATTTT. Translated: CAISESSGRWSTDTQYF.

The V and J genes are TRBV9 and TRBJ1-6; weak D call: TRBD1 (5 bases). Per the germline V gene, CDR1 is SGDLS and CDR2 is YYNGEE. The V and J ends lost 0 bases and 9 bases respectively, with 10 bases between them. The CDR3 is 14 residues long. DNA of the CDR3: TGTGCCAGCAGCGTAGCAGGGATCGGTTCACCCCTCCACTTT. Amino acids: CASSVAGIGSPLHF.

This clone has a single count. The CDR3 coding sequence is TGTGCCATCAGTGAGTCGCATGGAGGGGAAGAGCAGTACTTC. Translated: CAISESHGGEEQYF. The chain joins TRBV10-3 to TRBJ2-7; perhaps TRBD2 as D (6 bases). There are 14 residues in the CDR3. Germline V gene data show CDR1 as ENHRY and CDR2 as SYGVKD. V was shortened by 0 bases and J by 7 bases, with 13 bases between the two germline ends.

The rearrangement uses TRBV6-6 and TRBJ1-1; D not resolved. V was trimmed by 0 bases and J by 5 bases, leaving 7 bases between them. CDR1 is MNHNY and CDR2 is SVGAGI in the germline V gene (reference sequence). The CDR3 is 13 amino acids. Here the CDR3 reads CASSYSRGTEAFF. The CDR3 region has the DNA TGTGCCAGCAGTTACTCCCGGGGAACTGAAGCTTTCTTT.

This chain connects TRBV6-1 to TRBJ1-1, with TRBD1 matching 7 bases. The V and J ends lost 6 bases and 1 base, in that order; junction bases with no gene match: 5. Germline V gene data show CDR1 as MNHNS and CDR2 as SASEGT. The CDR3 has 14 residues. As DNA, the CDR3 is TGTGCCAGCAGCCATCAGGGGGGGAACACTGAAGCTTTCTTT. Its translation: CASSHQGGNTEAFF.

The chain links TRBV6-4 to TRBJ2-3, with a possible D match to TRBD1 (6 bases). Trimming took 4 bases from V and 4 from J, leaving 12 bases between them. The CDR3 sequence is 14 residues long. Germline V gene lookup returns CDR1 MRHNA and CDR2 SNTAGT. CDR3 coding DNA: TGTGCCAGCAGTGGGTCGGCAGGGGCAGATACGCAGTATTTT. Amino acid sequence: CASSGSAGADTQYF.